Reported below is one T cell receptor (beta chain). Its antigen is undetermined. The length of the CDR3 is 13 residues. V dropped 3 bases and J dropped 6; count of bases not matched to a gene: 1. Per germline, CDR1 LNHDA and CDR2 SQIVND (reference sequence). The PCR employed 60 Vbeta primers together with 13 Jbeta primers. Measured with immunoSEQ multiplex PCR; TCRdb has only the in-frame clones, and not every one. The data show some 80,000 clones, approximately 66% seen once. The data were taken from a study of cytomegalovirus exposure and HLA in healthy donors. General study results and limits: In a later analysis, HLA-C alleles had the fewest associated TCRs, DRB1 alleles the most.

Sequenced input: PBMCs. This TCR was recovered from a male donor in good health and CMV-seropositive. V is TRBV19 and J is TRBJ2-1, with 8 positions matching TRBD1. The CDR3 bases are TGTGCCAGTAGTATGGGACAGGCCAATGAGCAGTTCTTC. It codes for CASSMGQANEQFF.